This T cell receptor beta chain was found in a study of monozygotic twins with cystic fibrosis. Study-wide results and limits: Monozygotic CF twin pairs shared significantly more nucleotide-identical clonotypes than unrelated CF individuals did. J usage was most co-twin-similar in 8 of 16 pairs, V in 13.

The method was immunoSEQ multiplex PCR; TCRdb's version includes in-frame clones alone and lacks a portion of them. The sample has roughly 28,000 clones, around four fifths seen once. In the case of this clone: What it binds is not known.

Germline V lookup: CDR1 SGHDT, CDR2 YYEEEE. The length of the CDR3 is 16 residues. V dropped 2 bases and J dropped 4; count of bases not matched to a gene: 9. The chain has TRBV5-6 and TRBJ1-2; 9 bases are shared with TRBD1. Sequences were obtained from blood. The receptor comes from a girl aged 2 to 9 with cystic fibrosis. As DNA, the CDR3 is TGTGCCAGCAGCTTCAACGGACAGGGGAAAAGCTATGGCTACACCTTC. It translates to CASSFNGQGKSYGYTF.